Reported below is one T cell receptor beta chain. Its antigen is as yet unknown. These data belong to a study of cytomegalovirus exposure and HLA in healthy donors. Overall study findings and caveats: A classifier reportedly called cytomegalovirus status with high sensitivity and specificity. Specificity for CMV antigens was confirmed in vitro for a few of the CMV-associated chains.

Germline-derived CDR1 and CDR2 are SGDLS and YYNGEE. CDR3 length: 14 amino acids. The ends lost 6 bases at V and 7 bases at J; junction bases unmatched: 13. TCRdb's table, derived via immunoSEQ multiplex PCR, lists solely in-frame clones and lacks some. Here the sample spans 140,000 to 150,000 clones, approximately 89% being singletons. Sequencing used PBMCs. The gene calls are TRBV9 and TRBJ2-7; 7 bases match TRBD2. This clonotype was obtained from a man aged 18 to 29 in good health and CMV-seronegative. CDR3 bases: TGTGCCAGCAACCGAGCGGGGTTAACCTCAGAGCAGTACTTC. Its protein is CASNRAGLTSEQYF. Variable domain in full (rest from reference TRBV9 and TRBJ2-7): DSGVTQTPKHLITATGQRVTLRCSPRSGDLSVYWYQQSLDQGLQFLIQYYNGEERAKGNILERFSAQQFPDLHSELNLSSLELGDSALYFCASNRAGLTSEQYFGPGTRLTVT.